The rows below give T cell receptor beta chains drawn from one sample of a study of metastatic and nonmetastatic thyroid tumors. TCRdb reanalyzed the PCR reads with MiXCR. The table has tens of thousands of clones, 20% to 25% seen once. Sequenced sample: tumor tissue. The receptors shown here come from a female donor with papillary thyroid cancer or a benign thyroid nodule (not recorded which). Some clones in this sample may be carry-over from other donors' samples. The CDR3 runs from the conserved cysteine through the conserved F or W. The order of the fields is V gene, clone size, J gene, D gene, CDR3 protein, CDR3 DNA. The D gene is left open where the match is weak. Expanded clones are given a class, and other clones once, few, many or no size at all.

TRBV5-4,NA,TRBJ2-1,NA,CASSRGGSGGWNEQFF,TGTGCCAGCAGCCGAGGGGGCTCGGGGGGTTGGAATGAGCAGTTCTTC
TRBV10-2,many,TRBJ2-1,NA,CASSAEGASYNEQFF,TGCGCCAGCAGTGCGGAGGGGGCTTCCTACAATGAGCAGTTCTTC
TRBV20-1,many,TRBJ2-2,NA,CSVGRYPGELFF,TGCAGTGTTGGAAGGTACCCCGGGGAGCTGTTTTTT
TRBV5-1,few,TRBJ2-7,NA,CASSLGLQGTYEQYF,TGCGCCAGCAGCTTGGGTTTGCAGGGCACCTACGAGCAGTACTTC
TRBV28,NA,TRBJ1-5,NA,CASSPRWWGNQPRHF,TGTGCCAGCAGTCCTCGGTGGTGGGGCAATCAGCCCCGGCATTTT
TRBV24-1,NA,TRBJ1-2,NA,CATSDPPLYGYTF,TGTGCCACCAGTGATCCCCCTCTCTATGGCTACACCTTC
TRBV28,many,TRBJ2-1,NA,CASSPDGRRGEQFF,TGTGCCAGCAGTCCCGATGGTAGGCGTGGTGAGCAGTTCTTC
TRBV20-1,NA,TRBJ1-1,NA,CSARDDEGGLVFF,TGCAGTGCTAGAGACGACGAGGGGGGGCTCGTGTTCTTT
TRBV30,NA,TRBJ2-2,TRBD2,CAWSRTSPNTGELFF,TGTGCCTGGAGTAGGACTAGCCCGAACACCGGGGAGCTGTTTTTT
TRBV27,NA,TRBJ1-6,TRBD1,CASTRGRGSPLHF,TGTGCCAGCACCAGGGGGAGAGGATCACCCCTCCACTTT
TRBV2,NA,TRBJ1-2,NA,CASSGQSDYGYTF,TGTGCCAGCAGTGGACAGAGCGACTATGGCTACACCTTC
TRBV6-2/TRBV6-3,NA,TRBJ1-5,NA,CASSFKLDQPQHF,TGTGCCAGCAGTTTCAAACTGGATCAGCCCCAGCATTTT
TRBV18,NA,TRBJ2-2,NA,CASSPPNTGELFF,TGTGCCAGCTCACCTCCGAACACCGGGGAGCTGTTTTTT
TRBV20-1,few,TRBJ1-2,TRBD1,CSAREPFDRAYGYTF,TGCAGTGCTAGAGAACCCTTCGACAGGGCCTATGGCTACACCTTC
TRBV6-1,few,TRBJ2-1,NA,CASMPQGGKNEQFF,TGTGCCAGCATGCCACAGGGAGGGAAGAATGAGCAGTTCTTC
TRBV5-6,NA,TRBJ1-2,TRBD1,CASSQRTGDYGYTF,TGTGCCAGCAGCCAACGGACAGGGGACTATGGCTACACCTTC
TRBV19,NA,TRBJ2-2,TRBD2,CANSTLQESGEMFF,TGTGCCAATAGTACGTTACAGGAAAGCGGGGAGATGTTTTTT
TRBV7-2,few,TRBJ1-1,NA,CASSPTGLEAFF,TGTGCCAGCAGCCCGACAGGACTTGAAGCTTTCTTT
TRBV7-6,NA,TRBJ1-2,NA,CASSLRVMAHLNGYTF,TGTGCCAGCAGCTTACGGGTAATGGCCCACCTCAATGGCTACACCTTC
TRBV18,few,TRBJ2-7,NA,CASSPRQGRTYEQYF,TGTGCCAGCTCACCACGGCAGGGGAGGACCTACGAGCAGTACTTC
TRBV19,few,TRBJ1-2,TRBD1,CASSITNPGQGNGYTF,TGTGCCAGTAGTATAACCAACCCGGGACAGGGAAATGGCTACACCTTC
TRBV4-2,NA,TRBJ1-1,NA,CASSQVGDIEAFF,TGTGCCAGCAGCCAAGTTGGAGACATTGAAGCTTTCTTT